A selection of T cell receptor beta chains follows, all from one sample in a study of blood T cells in healthy people across ages. TCRdb processed the 5' RACE reads anew with MiXCR; each CDR3 protein has one entry. Of some 1.5 million distinct CDR3 sequences listed, 25% to 30% were seen once; the top ten hold over 7%. Sequencing was done on a sample of blood. The receptors derive from a woman aged 25 to 45 in good health. CDR3s include the opening cysteine and the closing phenylalanine or tryptophan. The order of the fields is D gene, V gene, J gene, clone size, CDR3 length, CDR3 protein, CDR3 DNA. D genes are given only for firm matches. Clone size is given for some rows only: seen once, a few or many times, or a class if the clone is expanded.

>NA|TRBV7-2|TRBJ2-6|NA|16
CASSSDPPAGANVLTF
TGTGCCAGCAGCTCTGACCCCCCGGCCGGGGCCAACGTCCTGACTTTC
>NA|TRBV7-2|TRBJ2-1|NA|13
CASSPRDWGEQFF
TGTGCCAGCAGCCCCCGGGACTGGGGCGAGCAGTTCTTC
>NA|TRBV4-3|TRBJ1-4|many|17
CASSPGPLGATNEKLFF
TGCGCCAGCAGCCCCGGGCCACTCGGCGCAACTAATGAAAAACTGTTTTTT
>NA|TRBV5-1|TRBJ2-1|NA|13
CASSLKGFNEQFF
TGCGCCAGCAGCTTGAAGGGTTTTAATGAGCAGTTCTTC
>NA|TRBV11-2|TRBJ1-4|NA|17
CASSLARGRGTNEKLFF
TGTGCCAGCAGCTTAGCGCGGGGGAGGGGAACTAATGAAAAACTGTTTTTT
>NA|TRBV4-1|TRBJ2-6|few|16
CASSQGGSSGANVLTF
TGCGCCAGCAGCCAAGGTGGCTCATCTGGGGCCAACGTCCTGACTTTC
>NA|TRBV9|TRBJ1-2|NA|13
CASSPRDRGSYTF
TGTGCCAGCAGCCCGCGGGACCGCGGAAGCTACACCTTC
>NA|TRBV6-2/TRBV6-3|TRBJ2-3|NA|14
CASRGLRIGDTQYF
TGTGCCAGCAGGGGACTCCGGATAGGGGATACGCAGTATTTT
>NA|TRBV10-1|TRBJ2-7|few|14
CASSESSTPYEQYF
TGCGCCAGCAGTGAGTCGAGTACCCCCTACGAGCAGTACTTC
>TRBD2|TRBV20-1|TRBJ2-3|once|20
CSARRPRLAGISRVTDTRYF
TGCAGTGCCCGTCGCCCCCGACTAGCGGGGATCTCTCGGGTCACAGATACGCGGTATTTT
>NA|TRBV12-3/TRBV12-4|TRBJ2-1|few|15
CASSFRDNPYNEQFF
TGTGCCAGCAGTTTCAGGGACAATCCCTACAATGAGCAGTTCTTC
>NA|TRBV7-9|TRBJ2-7|NA|12
CASSSGPFEQYF
TGTGCCAGCAGCTCTGGACCCTTCGAGCAGTACTTC
>TRBD2|TRBV20-1|TRBJ2-3|few|15
CSAPRDSGVTDTQYF
TGCAGTGCTCCCCGTGATAGCGGGGTTACAGATACGCAGTATTTT
>NA|TRBV7-3|TRBJ2-2|NA|15
CASSLGEVATGELFF
TGTGCCAGCAGCTTAGGGGAGGTGGCCACCGGGGAGCTGTTTTTT
>TRBD2|TRBV18|TRBJ2-3|NA|16
CASSPLAGERTDTQYF
TGTGCCAGCTCACCCTTAGCGGGAGAGCGCACAGATACGCAGTATTTT
>TRBD1|TRBV12-3/TRBV12-4|TRBJ2-4|NA|17
CASSLLGQGGPKNIQYF
TGTGCCAGCAGTTTATTGGGACAGGGGGGACCTAAAAACATTCAGTACTTC
>TRBD2|TRBV29-1|TRBJ2-5|NA|14
CSVGVAGGAETQYF
TGCAGCGTTGGGGTAGCGGGAGGGGCAGAGACCCAGTACTTC
>TRBD2|TRBV6-2/TRBV6-3|TRBJ2-5|NA|14
CASSYGREFDEQYF
TGTGCCAGCAGTTACGGGCGGGAGTTCGATGAGCAGTACTTC
>NA|TRBV10-2|TRBJ2-7|NA|12
CASSEQEMEQYF
TGCGCCAGCAGTGAGCAGGAGATGGAGCAGTACTTC
>NA|TRBV27|TRBJ1-1|NA|14
CATQAGSMNTEAFF
TGTGCTACTCAAGCGGGTTCCATGAACACTGAAGCTTTCTTT
>NA|TRBV2|TRBJ1-1|NA|14
CATSPGGWDTEAFF
TGTGCCACTTCGCCCGGGGGATGGGATACTGAAGCTTTCTTT
>TRBD1|TRBV28|TRBJ1-4|NA|15
CASSARTGGYEKLFF
TGTGCCAGCAGTGCAAGGACAGGAGGTTATGAAAAACTGTTTTTT
>TRBD2|TRBV10-2|TRBJ2-7|many|15
CASSEGSGVPYEQYF
TGCGCCAGCAGTGAGGGTAGCGGGGTACCCTACGAGCAGTACTTC
>NA|TRBV6-6|TRBJ2-3|many|13
CASSYSSADTQYF
TGTGCCAGCAGTTACTCGTCGGCAGATACGCAGTATTTT
>NA|TRBV5-1|TRBJ1-1|NA|13
CANRDGGRDEAFF
TGCGCCAACAGAGATGGGGGACGGGATGAAGCTTTCTTT
>TRBD2|TRBV7-9|TRBJ2-3|NA|17
CASSSPLIKREADTQYF
TGTGCCAGCAGCTCCCCCCTGATAAAGCGGGAGGCAGATACGCAGTATTTT
>NA|TRBV5-1|TRBJ2-7|NA|13
CVSSLWEGSEQYF
TGCGTCAGCAGCCTGTGGGAAGGATCCGAGCAGTACTTC
>NA|TRBV7-9|TRBJ2-1|many|16
CASSQAGRSSYNEQFF
TGTGCCAGCAGCCAAGCCGGCCGCAGCTCCTACAATGAGCAGTTCTTC
>NA|TRBV24-1|TRBJ2-1|NA|11
CATGIPNEQFF
TGTGCCACCGGGATCCCAAATGAGCAGTTCTTC
>TRBD1|TRBV18|TRBJ2-7|NA|15
CASSPSGTGNYEQYF
TGTGCCAGCTCACCTTCAGGGACAGGGAACTACGAGCAGTACTTC
>NA|TRBV7-8|TRBJ2-7|few|11
CATGSPYEQYF
TGTGCCACCGGATCGCCCTACGAGCAGTACTTC
>NA|TRBV11-2|TRBJ1-1|NA|15
CASSPRTQVNTEAFF
TGTGCCAGCAGCCCCCGGACCCAAGTGAACACTGAAGCTTTCTTT
>NA|TRBV5-5|TRBJ2-5|many|14
CASSPGVLGETQYF
TGTGCCAGCAGCCCCGGGGTTTTAGGGGAGACCCAGTACTTC
>NA|TRBV12-3/TRBV12-4|TRBJ2-3|NA|16
CASSSTRTAKTDTQYF
TGTGCCAGCAGTTCGACCCGGACAGCGAAAACAGATACGCAGTATTTT
>NA|TRBV15|TRBJ2-4|NA|11
CATSREGIQYF
TGTGCCACCAGCAGAGAGGGGATTCAGTACTTC
>NA|TRBV5-6|TRBJ2-7|many|14
CASSSWDTSYEQYF
TGTGCCAGCAGCTCCTGGGACACTTCCTACGAGCAGTACTTC